These 31 T cell receptor beta chains were sequenced from one sample in a study of neoadjuvant anti-PD-1 for oral cavity cancer (dated by TCRdb to the early 2020s). The library came from the immunoSEQ multiplex PCR assay. TCRdb re-hosts the immuneACCESS table, in-frame sequences only. Its copies lack some clones; in the studies checked, an unresolved V gene accounts for under half of them, and the cause for the rest is not known. Here the sample has about 72,000 clones; 80% to 90% occur a single time. Approximately 3.6% of the sample belongs to the ten largest clones. The sample's time point, from its label and the paper: after neoadjuvant nivolumab, at surgical resection. The specimen was PBMCs, collected after nivolumab (anti-PD-1) treatment. The receptor source for this set is a person aged 40 to 85 with oral cavity squamous cell carcinoma.

This sequence joins TRBV4-1 and TRBJ1-2; 7 nucleotides align to TRBD1. Germline CDR1 reads MGHRA; CDR2 reads YSYEKL. This CDR3 spans 16 amino acids. The trim removed 1 base at V and 3 bases at J, leaving 8 bases unmatched. The CDR3 bases are TGCGCCAGCAGCCAAGGGAGGACAGGCGGGGACTATGGCTACACCTTC. This sequence encodes CASSQGRTGGDYGYTF.

V is TRBV19 and J is TRBJ1-1; 10 nucleotides agree with TRBD1. V lost 6 bases and J lost 1; bases outside the gene matches: 11. Germline V gene data show CDR1 as LNHDA and CDR2 as SQIVND (reference sequence). The CDR3 sequence is 17 residues long. CDR3 in amino acids: CASSPWGGQGRNTEAFF. In nucleotides, the CDR3 is TGTGCCAGTAGCCCGTGGGGGGGACAGGGGCGGAACACTGAAGCTTTCTTT. The whole variable domain, filled in from reference TRBV19 and TRBJ1-1, reads DGGITQSPKYLFRKEGQNVTLSCEQNLNHDAMYWYRQDPGQGLRLIYYSQIVNDFQKGDIAEGYSVSREKKESFPLTVTSAQKNPTAFYLCASSPWGGQGRNTEAFFGQGTRLTVV.

V is TRBV27 and J is TRBJ2-3, with TRBD2 matching 7 bases. CDR1 is MNHEY and CDR2 is SMNVEV in the germline V gene (reference sequence). Trimming cost V 6 bases and J 2 bases; bases outside gene matches: 5. The CDR3 sequence is 14 residues long. CDR3 loop: CASSRAGPTDTQYF. The CDR3 DNA reads as TGTGCCAGCAGCAGAGCGGGGCCCACAGATACGCAGTATTTT.

The chain carries TRBV18 and TRBJ2-7; D is possibly TRBD2 (5 bases). The germline CDR1 and CDR2 sequences are KGHSH and LQKENI. With 2 bases removed from V and 2 bases from J, the gap between germline ends came to 16 bases. There are 16 residues in the CDR3. CDR3 sequence: CASSPFLSGLTYEQYF. As DNA, the CDR3 is TGTGCCAGCTCACCATTCCTAAGTGGACTCACCTACGAGCAGTACTTC.

This sequence joins TRBV6-5 and TRBJ2-5; D is unresolved. This CDR3 is built from 13 residues. CDR1 and CDR2 (germline): MNHEY, SVGAGI. Trimming stripped 6 bases from V and 5 bases from J, with 13 bases between. The CDR3 sequence is CASSRGVEETQYF. CDR3 sequence (DNA): TGTGCCAGCAGCCGTGGGGTTGAGGAGACCCAGTACTTC.

The V gene is TRBV7-6, the J gene TRBJ2-7; D gene ambiguous. V shed 1 base and J shed 6 bases, with 13 bases lying between them. Per germline, CDR1 SGHVS and CDR2 FNYEAQ. This CDR3 comprises 14 residues. In DNA form, the CDR3 reads TGTGCCAGCAGCTTAGGTCCGTACGAGAGCGAGCAGTACTTC. It translates to CASSLGPYESEQYF.

The chain combines TRBV27 with TRBJ2-7, with D maybe TRBD2 (6 bases). The germline V gene has CDR1 MNHEY and CDR2 SMNVEV (reference sequence). The CDR3 sequence is 12 residues long. Between the trimmed V and J ends, which lost 2 bases and 5 bases, there was a span of 7 bases. CDR3 bases: TGTGCCAGCAGTTTAGGAGGGCACGAGCAGTACTTC. Protein: CASSLGGHEQYF.

This chain's CDR3 is CASVIRDYGYTF. CDR3 in DNA: TGTGCCAGCGTGATCAGGGACTATGGCTACACCTTC. V and J are TRBV6-1 and TRBJ1-2; TRBD1 might be the D (5 bases). Trimming took 8 bases from V and 3 from J, leaving 10 bases between them. Looked up from germline, CDR1 is MNHNS and CDR2 is SASEGT. The CDR3 extends over 12 amino acids.

V gene TRBV29-1 combines with J gene TRBJ2-1; 12 bases match TRBD2. There are 19 residues in the CDR3. After removal of 6 bases from V and 4 bases from J, the junction contained 19 bases not matched to a gene. The germline CDR1 and CDR2 sequences are SQVTM and ANQGSEA. The CDR3, as DNA: TGCAGCGTACTCTCTAGCGGGAGGGCCTCAGGAGGGCCTTACAATGAGCAGTTCTTC. Its protein product is CSVLSSGRASGGPYNEQFF.

V is TRBV6-5 and J is TRBJ2-7; no reliable D call. With 5 bases removed from V and 4 bases from J, the gap between germline ends came to 6 bases. From germline, CDR1 is MNHEY and CDR2 SVGAGI. This CDR3 region has 11 residues. CDR3 in DNA: TGTGCCAGCAGTGACACTTACGAGCAGTACTTC. Translated: CASSDTYEQYF.

Regarding this clone: A read error is likely, as this CDR3 ends without the conserved phenylalanine or tryptophan. The DNA is left out, because the CDR3 cannot be placed on it with certainty; the CDR3 is given as TCRdb lists it. This CDR3 is CASSLAGGSGRPAL. The chain couples TRBV7-2 to TRBJ2-3; TRBD2, as called in the table, went unchecked against the DNA. Termini included, the CDR3 measures 14 amino acids. Germline V CDR1 and CDR2: SGHTA, FQGNSA.

The J gene is TRBJ2-7, the V gene TRBV6-1; no firm D call. Germline loops: CDR1 MNHNS, CDR2 SASEGT. The CDR3 extends over 11 amino acids. Trimming took off 6 bases at V and 7 bases at J, with 10 bases between the two ends. CDR3 in amino acids: CASSPAEEQYF. CDR3 nucleotide sequence: TGTGCCAGCAGCCCTGCGGAGGAGCAGTACTTC.

The rearrangement joins TRBV4-1 to TRBJ2-5, with 13 nucleotides matching TRBD2. This CDR3 spans 16 amino acids. CDR1 is MGHRA and CDR2 is YSYEKL in the germline V gene. Trimming removed 1 base from V and 5 bases from J; junction bases left unmatched: 4. CDR3 sequence reads: CASSQVLAGGAETQYF. CDR3 nucleotides: TGCGCCAGCAGCCAAGTACTAGCGGGAGGGGCGGAGACCCAGTACTTC.

The chain uses TRBV6-5 and TRBJ2-7, with D tentatively TRBD1 (5 bases). CDR1 MNHEY and CDR2 SVGAGI come from the germline V gene. The CDR3 runs to 11 residues. Trimming pared 6 bases from V and 4 bases from J, leaving 7 bases between. CDR3 nucleotides: TGTGCCAGCAGGCAGGGTTACGAGCAGTACTTC. Translation: CASRQGYEQYF.

This rearrangement joins TRBV5-6 to TRBJ2-5, with unresolved D. V was pared by 0 bases and J by 1 base, with 4 bases between. The CDR3 runs 13 residues. Germline assignment: CDR1 SGHDT and CDR2 YYEEEE. In DNA, the CDR3 is TGTGCCAGCAGCTTGGGCTCCCAAGAGACCCAGTACTTC. It codes for CASSLGSQETQYF.

CDR3 nucleotides: TGTGCCAGCAGTCCAAGGGGGGTCCCAACTAATCCGCGGCCGTATTTT. Protein: CASSPRGVPTNPRPYF. The rearrangement links TRBV27 to TRBJ2-3; either TRBD1 or TRBD2 may fit D (6 bases each). Looked up from germline, CDR1 is MNHEY and CDR2 is SMNVEV (reference sequence). The CDR3 has 16 residues. The V gene lost 5 bases and the J gene lost 14 bases, with 29 bases spanning the gap.

The chain employs TRBV29-1 and TRBJ2-7; tentative D call: TRBD2 (6 bases). The V and J ends lost 7 bases and 3 bases respectively, with 13 bases between them. The CDR3 covers 12 residues. The germline CDR1 and CDR2 sequences are SQVTM and ANQGSEA. CDR3 region: CSALWRGYEQYF. The CDR3, as DNA: TGCAGCGCCCTCTGGCGGGGCTACGAGCAGTACTTC.

CDR3 amino acids: CASTPSGPVERFIYNEQFF. The CDR3 DNA reads TGTGCCAGCACCCCTTCGGGACCCGTAGAGAGATTCATCTACAATGAGCAGTTCTTC. This chain uses TRBV2 with TRBJ2-1; either TRBD1 or TRBD2 may fit D (5 bases each). The germline V gene encodes CDR1 SNHLY and CDR2 FYNNEI. The CDR3 is 19 amino acids. V was trimmed by 7 bases and J by 3 bases, leaving 28 bases between them.

The table lists this clone with a few counts. This chain links TRBV29-1 with TRBJ2-3; 16 bases fit TRBD2. This CDR3 has 17 amino acids. Per the germline V gene, CDR1 is SQVTM and CDR2 is ANQGSEA. J was trimmed by 4 bases and V by 4 bases; bases with no gene match: 8. CDR3 coding DNA: TGCAGCGTTGCGGGGACTAGCGGGAGGGGGAGGGCAGATACGCAGTATTTT. This translates into CSVAGTSGRGRADTQYF.

The rearrangement links TRBV6-5 to TRBJ2-7; 9 nucleotides line up with TRBD2. This CDR3 has 13 amino acids. The V gene's germline CDR1 is MNHEY and CDR2 SVGAGI. The ends lost 6 bases at V and 4 bases at J; junction bases unmatched: 4. The CDR3 reads CASRREGLYEQYF. The DNA of the CDR3 is TGTGCCAGCAGGCGGGAGGGCCTATACGAGCAGTACTTC.

As to this clone: Compared with germline, one end of the junction differs, possibly owing to a read error. The rearrangement links TRBV10-2 to TRBJ2-7; D ambiguous. This CDR3 comprises 12 residues. Germline lookup yields CDR1 WSHSY and CDR2 SAAADI. This CDR3 is CASSESSLDGHF. The CDR3 DNA sequence: TGCGCCAGCAGTGAGTCGAGTTTGGATGGCCACTTC.

The J gene is TRBJ2-5, the V gene TRBV4-1; possibly TRBD2 for D (6 bases). CDR1 is MGHRA, CDR2 YSYEKL, per germline. The CDR3 contains 15 residues. V lost 3 bases and J 5 bases, leaving 16 bases between the germline ends. CDR3 in amino acids: CASSQGPRERETQYF. The CDR3 bases are TGCGCCAGCAGCCAGGGCCCCCGGGAGCGGGAGACCCAGTACTTC.

The chain uses TRBV7-9 and TRBJ2-2; D unresolved. There are 15 residues in the CDR3. V was pared by 8 bases and J by 0 bases, with 13 bases between. Per germline, CDR1 SEHNR and CDR2 FQNEAQ (reference sequence). CDR3 sequence (DNA): TGTGCCAGCCCCCGGCCCAGGTCGAACACCGGGGAGCTGTTTTTT. Translating it yields CASPRPRSNTGELFF.

V and J are TRBV27 and TRBJ1-5; possibly TRBD1 for D (5 bases). Per germline, CDR1 MNHEY and CDR2 SMNVEV (reference sequence). The V end lost 1 base, the J end lost 6 bases, and 19 bases lay between the germline ends. The CDR3 spans 17 residues. This chain's CDR3 is CASSLFPVVGGGQPQHF. DNA of the CDR3: TGTGCCAGCAGTTTATTTCCCGTGGTGGGGGGTGGTCAGCCCCAGCATTTT.

CDR3 DNA: TGCGCCAGCAGGCCCTTAGCTACACAAGAGACCCAGTACTTC. It encodes CASRPLATQETQYF. The rearrangement joins TRBV5-1 to TRBJ2-5; no clear D. In germline, CDR1 is SGHRS, CDR2 YFSETQ. V was clipped by 5 bases and J by 2 bases, with 13 bases between them. This CDR3 contains 14 residues.

There are a few counts of this clone. The genes are TRBV19 and TRBJ1-5; TRBD1 agrees at 10 bases. Per germline, CDR1 LNHDA and CDR2 SQIVND (reference sequence). J gave up 7 bases and V 3 bases, and 12 bases lay outside the gene matches. CDR3 length: 17 amino acids. CDR3 sequence: CASSITNRQGAHQPQHF. The CDR3 bases are TGTGCCAGTAGTATTACCAACCGACAGGGGGCACACCAGCCCCAGCATTTT.

This chain uses TRBV10-3 with TRBJ2-7; 14 nucleotides agree with TRBD2. Germline V gene sequence: CDR1 ENHRY, CDR2 SYGVKD. This CDR3 spans 17 amino acids. With 5 bases clipped from V and 0 bases from J, the junction kept 6 bases outside the gene matches. The CDR3 here is CAISMGTSGGRSYEQYF. The CDR3 DNA sequence: TGTGCCATCAGTATGGGGACTAGCGGGGGTCGCTCCTACGAGCAGTACTTC.

This clone was recorded only once. The chain recombines TRBV11-2 with TRBJ1-1, with 7 nucleotides matching TRBD1. V was clipped by 6 bases and J by 0 bases; unmatched bases: 4. Germline V CDR1 and CDR2: SGHAT, FQNNGV. This CDR3 is built from 14 residues. In nucleotides, the CDR3 is TGTGCCAGCAGATTGGGACAGATGAACACTGAAGCTTTCTTT. This codes for CASRLGQMNTEAFF.

CDR3 sequence reads: CASRAGGPSTDEQFF. For the CDR3, the DNA is TGTGCCAGCAGGGCCGGAGGGCCTTCCACCGATGAGCAGTTCTTC. The chain carries TRBV6-5 and TRBJ2-1, with D perhaps matching TRBD2 (6 bases). CDR1 is MNHEY, CDR2 SVGAGI, per germline. This CDR3 is built from 15 residues. V lost 6 bases, J lost 8 bases, and 20 bases lay in between.

The rearrangement links TRBV28 to TRBJ2-2; D remains unclear. The CDR3 has 11 residues. Germline-derived CDR1 and CDR2 are MDHEN and SYDVKM. V was pared by 3 bases and J by 7 bases, with 3 bases between. As DNA, the CDR3 is TGTGCCAGCAGTTTCGTCGGGGAGCTGTTTTTT. It specifies CASSFVGELFF.

The rearrangement uses TRBV4-2 and TRBJ2-7; 9 bases are a match to TRBD2. The CDR3 length is 15 residues. Germline V gives CDR1 LGHNA, CDR2 YNFKEQ. The junction had 4 bases not matched to a gene; V was cut back by 0 bases and J by 4 bases. The CDR3 bases are TGTGCCAGCAGCCAAGATTGGGGACTAGCTTACGAGCAGTACTTC. This codes for CASSQDWGLAYEQYF.